The 22 T cell receptor beta chains below were found in one sample sequenced in a study of T cells in Graves' hyperthyroidism and ophthalmopathy. Amplification targeted TCR beta CDR3 regions from RNA transcripts. The HTBI set primed first-round TCR CDR3 RT-PCR. TCRdb reprocessed the multiplex PCR reads via MiXCR and lists one record per CDR3 protein. The repertoire holds hundreds of thousands of distinct CDR3 sequences, with 35% to 40% as singletons. Sequenced input: blood. The receptors were sampled from a man younger than 35 with Graves' hyperthyroidism.

The sample holds one count of this clonotype. The genes are TRBV7-2 and TRBJ2-7; D tentatively reads TRBD1 or TRBD2 (5 bases each). Trimming removed 9 bases at V and 0 bases at J, with 9 bases between. Germline V gives CDR1 SGHTA, CDR2 FQGNSA. This CDR3 is built from 12 residues. In nucleotides, the CDR3 is TGTGCCAGAGGGGACGCCTCCTACGAGCAGTACTTC. Its protein product is CARGDASYEQYF.

This clonotype has at least ten counts. This chain joins TRBV20-1 and TRBJ2-7; either TRBD1 or TRBD2 may supply D (5 bases each). In germline, CDR1 is DFQATT, CDR2 SNEGSKA (reference sequence). V shed 0 bases and J shed 5 bases, with 8 bases lying between them. The CDR3 extends over 12 amino acids. In nucleotides, the CDR3 is TGCAGTGCTAGAGATGGGACGGACGAGCAGTACTTC. It translates to CSARDGTDEQYF.

Ten or more counts support this clonotype. The chain is built from TRBV7-2 and TRBJ1-6, with D unclear. The CDR3 spans 12 residues. CDR1 and CDR2 (germline): SGHTA, FQGNSA. The germline V and J ends were trimmed by 3 bases and 13 bases, with 10 bases remaining between them. CDR3 region: CASSFTTAPLHF. As DNA, the CDR3 is TGTGCCAGCAGCTTCACTACCGCGCCCCTCCACTTT.

This clonotype was detected ten times or more. The gene calls are TRBV7-9 and TRBJ1-5; 9 bases are shared with TRBD1. The CDR3 is 14 amino acids. CDR1 and CDR2 (germline): SEHNR, FQNEAQ (reference sequence). V dropped 5 bases and J dropped 7; count of bases not matched to a gene: 6. CDR3 bases: TGTGCCAGCAGCGGGGGACAGGGAGAACAGCCCCAGCATTTT. Translating it yields CASSGGQGEQPQHF.

This clonotype was seen only a few times. The gene calls are TRBV5-1 and TRBJ1-1; 9 nucleotides agree with TRBD1. The CDR3 extends over 15 amino acids. CDR1 and CDR2 (germline): SGHRS, YFSETQ. The J segment lost 1 base and the V segment lost 4 bases, leaving 5 bases of the junction unmatched. The CDR3 loop is CASSTGQGTNTEAFF. CDR3 nucleotides: TGCGCCAGCAGCACGGGACAGGGAACGAACACTGAAGCTTTCTTT.

Comments on this clonotype: Given a much more abundant clone one base away, this may be a read error. The gene calls are TRBV7-2 and TRBJ2-5; the match to TRBD2 covers 7 bases. There are 15 residues in the CDR3. Germline CDR1 and CDR2: SGHTA and FQGNSA. CDR3 amino acids: CATSFGAGEQETQYF. The CDR3 DNA follows: TGTGCCACCAGCTTTGGTGCGGGGGAGCAAGAGACCCAGTACTTC.

At least ten counts were recorded for this clonotype. V usage is TRBV7-2 and J usage is TRBJ2-7; 9 bases agree with TRBD2. There are 18 residues in the CDR3. The V gene end was trimmed by 5 bases and the J gene end by 1 base; junction bases not matched to a gene: 15. Germline V CDR1 and CDR2: SGHTA, FQGNSA. CDR3 sequence: CASSLGVSGGTGSYEQYF. For the CDR3, the DNA is TGTGCCAGCAGCCTAGGGGTTAGCGGGGGAACGGGTTCCTACGAGCAGTACTTC.

There are many counts of this clonotype. The rearrangement uses TRBV29-1 and TRBJ2-5, with a possible D match to TRBD2 (6 bases). Germline CDR1 and CDR2: SQVTM and ANQGSEA. V lost 4 bases to trimming and J lost 2 bases, with 17 bases between them. The CDR3 contains 15 residues. This CDR3 is CSVGDLLLPQETQYF. CDR3 coding DNA: TGCAGCGTTGGGGACTTACTCCTGCCTCAAGAGACCCAGTACTTC.

This clonotype came up many times. CDR3 sequence: CASSLGPAETQYF. The CDR3 DNA reads TGTGCCAGCAGCTTAGGTCCAGCAGAGACCCAGTACTTC. This chain links TRBV7-8 with TRBJ2-5; D is ambiguous. This CDR3 contains 13 residues. Germline V gives CDR1 SGHVS, CDR2 FQNEAQ. Trimming took 1 base from V and 4 from J, leaving 7 bases between them.

This clonotype has ten or more counts. The DNA for the CDR3 is TGCGCCAGCAGTGAGACAAGGGGCTCACCTGGCTACACCTTC. This encodes CASSETRGSPGYTF. The V call is TRBV10-2, the J call TRBJ1-2; D might be TRBD1 (5 bases). Germline V CDR1 and CDR2: WSHSY, SAAADI. V lost 2 bases and J lost 7, with 14 bases in between. The CDR3 runs 14 residues.

This clonotype was counted between two and nine times. The rearrangement joins TRBV4-1 to TRBJ1-5; D is perhaps TRBD1 (5 bases). The CDR3 totals 15 residues. Germline V gene lookup returns CDR1 MGHRA and CDR2 YSYEKL. V was pared by 6 bases and J by 0 bases, with 12 bases between. The CDR3 protein is CASRRQLDSNQPQHF. The CDR3 region has the DNA TGCGCCAGCAGGAGACAGCTCGATAGCAATCAGCCCCAGCATTTT.

The J gene is TRBJ2-5, the V gene TRBV10-3; D is undetermined. The germline V gene encodes CDR1 ENHRY and CDR2 SYGVKD. There are 13 residues in the CDR3. Trimming left V 4 bases short and J 1 base short, with 7 bases between. In DNA form, the CDR3 reads TGTGCCATCAGTGGACACCCCCAAGAGACCCAGTACTTC. Translated, it gives CAISGHPQETQYF.

On this clonotype itself: As the CDR3 is not closed by the conserved phenylalanine or tryptophan, this likely results from a read error. It is unclear where the CDR3 begins or ends on the DNA, so no DNA is shown, and the CDR3 is as TCRdb lists it. The chain uses TRBV9 and TRBJ1-6; the table's D call TRBD1 went unverified against the DNA. The length of the CDR3 is 11 amino acids, counting both ends. CDR1 is SGDLS and CDR2 is YYNGEE in the germline V gene. The CDR3 protein is CASSQEAAVSS.

V gene TRBV4-3 combines with J gene TRBJ2-5; D may be TRBD2 (5 bases). CDR1 is LGHNA and CDR2 is YSLEER in the germline V gene. V was shortened by 4 bases and J by 5 bases, with 20 bases between the two germline ends. CDR3 length: 16 residues. The CDR3 loop is CASSRLVGGAVETQYF. As DNA, the CDR3 is TGCGCCAGCAGCCGTCTAGTGGGCGGAGCGGTGGAGACCCAGTACTTC.

This clonotype came up a few times. The rearrangement joins TRBV6-5 to TRBJ1-1, with D perhaps matching TRBD1 (5 bases). V was trimmed by 2 bases and J by 3 bases, leaving 10 bases between them. CDR1 MNHEY and CDR2 SVGAGI come from the germline V gene. This CDR3 comprises 14 residues. The CDR3 DNA follows: TGTGCCAGCAGTTACGGGGGTAGGCACACTGAAGCTTTCTTT. This codes for CASSYGGRHTEAFF.

This chain links TRBV4-3 with TRBJ2-5, with D hard to call. Germline lookup yields CDR1 LGHNA and CDR2 YSLEER. V was clipped by 1 base and J by 1 base, with 7 bases between them. The CDR3 loop spans 14 amino acids. The CDR3 DNA is TGCGCCAGCAGCCAAGCCGAAGTCCAAGAGACCCAGTACTTC. Amino acids: CASSQAEVQETQYF.

The CDR3 reads CASSLTRIGTEAFF. In DNA form, the CDR3 reads TGTGCCAGCAGCCTAACACGGATCGGCACTGAAGCTTTCTTT. This chain links TRBV9 with TRBJ1-1; no reliable D call. Germline loops: CDR1 SGDLS, CDR2 YYNGEE. The CDR3 has 14 residues. V was clipped by 4 bases and J by 4 bases, with 14 bases between them.

This clonotype has more than one count but fewer than ten. CDR3 bases: TGCAGTGCTAGTGTCGGCGGTCCAGACTCTGGAAACACCATATATTTT. Protein product: CSASVGGPDSGNTIYF. V usage is TRBV20-1 and J usage is TRBJ1-3; D is unclear. V lost 3 bases to trimming and J lost 0 bases, with 15 bases between them. The CDR3 covers 16 residues. Per germline, CDR1 DFQATT and CDR2 SNEGSKA (reference sequence).

This clonotype was seen a few times. The J gene is TRBJ2-5, the V gene TRBV6-5; D gene unclear. Germline V gene lookup returns CDR1 MNHEY and CDR2 SVGAGI. The length of the CDR3 is 12 residues. V shed 2 bases and J shed 5 bases, with 6 bases lying between them. CDR3 sequence reads: CASSYTYETQYF. Here the CDR3 DNA reads TGTGCCAGCAGTTACACTTACGAGACCCAGTACTTC.

The chain employs TRBV3-1 and TRBJ2-7, with 9 bases that match TRBD1. Germline V gives CDR1 LGHDT, CDR2 YNNKEL (reference sequence). Trimming took 7 bases from V and 3 from J; bases not matched to a gene: 7. This CDR3 contains 14 residues. The CDR3 spells CASTLGQGHYEQYF. In DNA form, the CDR3 reads TGTGCCAGCACCTTGGGACAGGGACACTACGAGCAGTACTTC.

The chain recombines TRBV6-6 with TRBJ1-6; 7 nucleotides line up with TRBD1. Germline lookup yields CDR1 MNHNY and CDR2 SVGAGI (reference sequence). V was clipped by 8 bases and J by 5 bases; unmatched bases: 12. There are 16 residues in the CDR3. CDR3 amino acids: CASSPHRTGDNSPLHF. CDR3 coding DNA: TGTGCCAGCTCACCACACCGGACAGGCGATAATTCACCCCTCCACTTT.

The chain joins TRBV10-3 to TRBJ2-7; D assignment may be TRBD1 or TRBD2 (5 bases each). The V end lost 8 bases, the J end lost 12 bases, and 20 bases lay between the germline ends. This CDR3 contains 12 residues. The germline V gene encodes CDR1 ENHRY and CDR2 SYGVKD. The CDR3 coding sequence is TGTGCCATCCTCCCAGAGGGGTGGGAGTGGTACTTC. This translates into CAILPEGWEWYF.